This T cell receptor beta chain was identified in a study of spatial heterogeneity in lung cancer. Overall study context: Each distinct TCR and UMI combination averaged more than ten appearances in raw reads.

Time point reported: sample taken at primary tumor resection. Whole RNA came from tumor, nontumor lung or frozen PBMC and was sequenced without being sorted. Donors were 72 untreated early-stage non-small cell lung cancer patients. TCR cDNA molecules each carried a unique molecular identifier. A single record per CDR3 protein comes from TCRdb applying MiXCR to the 5' RACE reads. The table includes about 75,000 distinct CDR3 sequences, 13% detected once. The CDR3 totals 13 residues. Germline loops: CDR1 SGHRS, CDR2 YFSETQ. V lost 3 bases to trimming and J lost 6 bases; unmatched junction nucleotides: 4. This clonotype was detected ten times or more.

The receptor comes from a male donor with early-stage non-small cell lung cancer. The chain is built from TRBV5-1 and TRBJ2-3, with 7 positions matching TRBD2. The source material was PBMCs, sampled at surgery. The CDR3 DNA reads TGCGCCAGCAGCTCCCTACTAGCGGATACGCAGTATTTT. It specifies CASSSLLADTQYF.